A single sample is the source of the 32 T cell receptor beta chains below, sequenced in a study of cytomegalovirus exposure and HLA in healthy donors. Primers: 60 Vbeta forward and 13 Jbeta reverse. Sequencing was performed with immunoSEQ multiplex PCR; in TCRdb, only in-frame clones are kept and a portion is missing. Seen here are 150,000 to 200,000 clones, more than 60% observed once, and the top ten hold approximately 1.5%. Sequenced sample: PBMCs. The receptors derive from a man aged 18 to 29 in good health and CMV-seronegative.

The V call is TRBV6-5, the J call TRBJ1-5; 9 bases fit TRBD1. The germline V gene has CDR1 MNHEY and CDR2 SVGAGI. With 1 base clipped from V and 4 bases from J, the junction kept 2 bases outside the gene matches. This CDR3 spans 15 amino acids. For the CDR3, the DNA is TGTGCCAGCAGTTACTACGGACAGGGGAATCAGCCCCAGCATTTT. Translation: CASSYYGQGNQPQHF.

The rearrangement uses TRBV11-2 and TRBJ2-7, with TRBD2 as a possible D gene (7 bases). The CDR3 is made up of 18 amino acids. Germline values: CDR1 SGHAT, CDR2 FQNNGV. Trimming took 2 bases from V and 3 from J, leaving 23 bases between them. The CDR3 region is CASSLPVISRGGNYEQYF. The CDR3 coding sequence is TGTGCCAGCAGCTTACCAGTGATTTCGAGGGGGGGGAACTACGAGCAGTACTTC.

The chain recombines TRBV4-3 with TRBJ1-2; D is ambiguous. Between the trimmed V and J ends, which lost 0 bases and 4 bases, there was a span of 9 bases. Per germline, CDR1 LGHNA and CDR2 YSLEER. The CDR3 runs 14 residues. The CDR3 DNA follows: TGCGCCAGCAGCCAAGATGCCGGGAGCTATGGCTACACCTTC. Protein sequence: CASSQDAGSYGYTF.

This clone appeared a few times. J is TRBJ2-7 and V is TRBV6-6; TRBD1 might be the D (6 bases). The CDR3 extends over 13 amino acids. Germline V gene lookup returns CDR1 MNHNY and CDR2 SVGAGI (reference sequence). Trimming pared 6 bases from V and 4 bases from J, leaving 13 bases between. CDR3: CASRRQANYEQYF. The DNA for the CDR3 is TGTGCCAGCAGAAGACAGGCTAATTACGAGCAGTACTTC.

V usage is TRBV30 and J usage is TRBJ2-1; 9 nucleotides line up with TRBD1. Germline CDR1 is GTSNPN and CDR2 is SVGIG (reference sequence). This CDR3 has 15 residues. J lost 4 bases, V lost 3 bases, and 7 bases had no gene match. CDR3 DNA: TGTGCCTGGAGGCCCGGACAGGGGACGTACAATGAGCAGTTCTTC. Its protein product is CAWRPGQGTYNEQFF.

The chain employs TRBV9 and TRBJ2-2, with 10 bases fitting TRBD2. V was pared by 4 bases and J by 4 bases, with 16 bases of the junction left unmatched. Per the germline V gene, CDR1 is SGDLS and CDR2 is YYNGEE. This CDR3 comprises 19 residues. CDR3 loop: CASSTGRVAGGWGTGELFF. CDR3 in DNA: TGTGCCAGCAGCACGGGAAGAGTAGCGGGAGGCTGGGGCACCGGGGAGCTGTTTTTT.

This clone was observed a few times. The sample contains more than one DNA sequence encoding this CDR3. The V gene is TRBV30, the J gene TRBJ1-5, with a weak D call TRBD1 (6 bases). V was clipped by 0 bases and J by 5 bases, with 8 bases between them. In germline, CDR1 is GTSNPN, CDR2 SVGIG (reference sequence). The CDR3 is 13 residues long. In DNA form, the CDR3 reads TGTGCCTGGAGTGTAGGGGGGGATCAGCCCCAGCATTTT. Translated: CAWSVGGDQPQHF.

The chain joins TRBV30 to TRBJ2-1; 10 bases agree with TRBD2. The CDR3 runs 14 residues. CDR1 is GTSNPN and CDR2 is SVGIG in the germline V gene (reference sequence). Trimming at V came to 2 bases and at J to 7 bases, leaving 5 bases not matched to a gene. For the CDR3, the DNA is TGTGCCTGGAGTTGGGCTAGCGGGGGTAATGAGCAGTTCTTC. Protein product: CAWSWASGGNEQFF.

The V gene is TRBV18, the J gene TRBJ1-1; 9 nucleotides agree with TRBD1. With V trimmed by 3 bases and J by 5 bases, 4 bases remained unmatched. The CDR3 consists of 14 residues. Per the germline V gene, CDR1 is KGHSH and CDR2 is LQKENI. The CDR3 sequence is CASSPSGTGTEAFF. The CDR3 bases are TGTGCCAGCTCACCCTCCGGGACAGGGACTGAAGCTTTCTTT.

The CDR3 coding sequence is TGTGCCAGCAGCCGCACGGGGGAGAGCACAGATACGCAGTATTTT. It yields the protein CASSRTGESTDTQYF. The V gene is TRBV4-2, the J gene TRBJ2-3, with D maybe TRBD2 (6 bases). Germline lookup yields CDR1 LGHNA and CDR2 YNFKEQ. The length of the CDR3 is 15 residues. The V gene lost 4 bases and the J gene lost 0 bases, with 11 bases spanning the gap.

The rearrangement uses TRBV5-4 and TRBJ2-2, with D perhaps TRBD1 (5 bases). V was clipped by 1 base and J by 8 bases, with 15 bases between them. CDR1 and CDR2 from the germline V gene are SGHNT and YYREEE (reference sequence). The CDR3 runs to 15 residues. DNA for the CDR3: TGTGCCAGCAGCTTGTGGGCAGGACATGAGGGGGAGCTGTTTTTT. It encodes CASSLWAGHEGELFF.

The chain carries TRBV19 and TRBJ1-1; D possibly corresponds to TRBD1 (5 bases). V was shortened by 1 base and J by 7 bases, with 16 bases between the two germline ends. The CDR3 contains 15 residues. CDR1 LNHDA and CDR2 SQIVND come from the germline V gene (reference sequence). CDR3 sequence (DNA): TGTGCCAGTAGTATAGGAGGGACTCGGGTTTTTGAAGCTTTCTTT. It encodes CASSIGGTRVFEAFF.

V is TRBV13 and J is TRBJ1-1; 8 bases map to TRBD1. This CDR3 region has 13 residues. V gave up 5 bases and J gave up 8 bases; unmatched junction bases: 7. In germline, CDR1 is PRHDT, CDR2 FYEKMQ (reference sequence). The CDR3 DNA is TGTGCCAGCAGCAGAGGACAGGGACAGGAAGCTTTCTTT. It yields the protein CASSRGQGQEAFF.

In DNA form, the CDR3 reads TGTGCCAGCAGCCAACAGGGGGCCATTGGGTTGGGGAAATACGAGCAGTACTTC. Amino acids: CASSQQGAIGLGKYEQYF. The rearrangement links TRBV5-4 to TRBJ2-7, with TRBD1 matching 9 bases. Looked up from germline, CDR1 is SGHNT and CDR2 is YYREEE (reference sequence). V shed 4 bases, J shed 4 bases, and the junction held 18 bases outside the gene matches. There are 18 residues in the CDR3.

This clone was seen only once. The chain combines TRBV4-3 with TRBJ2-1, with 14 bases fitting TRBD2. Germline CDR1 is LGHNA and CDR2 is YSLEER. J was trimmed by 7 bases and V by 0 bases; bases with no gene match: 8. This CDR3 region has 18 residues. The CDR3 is CASSQDRLAGGPSNEQFF. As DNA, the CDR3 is TGCGCCAGCAGCCAAGATAGACTAGCGGGAGGGCCTTCGAATGAGCAGTTCTTC.

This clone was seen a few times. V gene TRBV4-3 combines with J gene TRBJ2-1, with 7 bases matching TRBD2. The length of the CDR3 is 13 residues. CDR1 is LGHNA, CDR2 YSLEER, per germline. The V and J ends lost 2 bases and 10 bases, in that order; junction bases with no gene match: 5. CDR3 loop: CASSQQTSTEQFF. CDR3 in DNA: TGCGCCAGCAGCCAACAGACTAGCACCGAGCAGTTCTTC.

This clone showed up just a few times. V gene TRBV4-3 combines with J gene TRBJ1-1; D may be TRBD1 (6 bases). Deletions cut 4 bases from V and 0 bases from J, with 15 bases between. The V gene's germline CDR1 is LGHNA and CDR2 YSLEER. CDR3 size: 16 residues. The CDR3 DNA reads TGCGCCAGCAGCCCTATGACAGGACTGGTGAACACTGAAGCTTTCTTT. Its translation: CASSPMTGLVNTEAFF.

The chain's CDR3 is CASSSPGQPQHF. The CDR3 DNA sequence: TGTGCCAGCAGTTCCCCCGGTCAGCCCCAGCATTTT. The chain employs TRBV28 and TRBJ1-5, with D unresolved. Germline loops: CDR1 MDHEN, CDR2 SYDVKM. This CDR3 has 12 amino acids. V dropped 4 bases and J dropped 6 bases, with 7 bases sitting between them. The whole variable domain, remainder taken from reference TRBV28 and TRBJ1-5, is DVKVTQSSRYLVKRTGEKVFLECVQDMDHENMFWYRQDPGLGLRLIYFSYDVKMKEKGDIPEGYSVSREKKERFSLILESASTNQTSMYLCASSSPGQPQHFGDGTRLSIL.

CDR3 DNA sequence: TGTGCCAGCAGCAGACTAGCGGGAGTCACCGGGGAGCTGTTTTTT. As protein: CASSRLAGVTGELFF. V usage is TRBV7-9 and J usage is TRBJ2-2, with 12 positions matching TRBD2. The ends lost 5 bases at V and 4 bases at J; junction bases unmatched: 2. The germline V gene encodes CDR1 SEHNR and CDR2 FQNEAQ (reference sequence). The CDR3 is 15 residues long.

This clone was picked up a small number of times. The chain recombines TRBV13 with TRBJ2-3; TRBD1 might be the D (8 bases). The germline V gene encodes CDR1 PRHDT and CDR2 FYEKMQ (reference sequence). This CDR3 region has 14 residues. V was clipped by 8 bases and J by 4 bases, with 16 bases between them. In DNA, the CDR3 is TGTGCCAGCGAAGACAGGGGAGGGGCAGATACGCAGTATTTT. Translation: CASEDRGGADTQYF.

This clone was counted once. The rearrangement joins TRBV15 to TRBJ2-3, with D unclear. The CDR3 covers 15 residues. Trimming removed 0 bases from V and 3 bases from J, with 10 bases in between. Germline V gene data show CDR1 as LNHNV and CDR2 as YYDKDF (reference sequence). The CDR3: CATSRDGLETDTQYF. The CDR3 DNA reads TGTGCCACCAGCAGAGATGGGTTGGAGACAGATACGCAGTATTTT.

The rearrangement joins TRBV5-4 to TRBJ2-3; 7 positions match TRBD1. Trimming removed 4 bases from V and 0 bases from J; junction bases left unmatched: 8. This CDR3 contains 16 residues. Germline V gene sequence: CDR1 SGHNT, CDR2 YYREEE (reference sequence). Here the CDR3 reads CASSKGTVTSTDTQYF. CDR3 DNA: TGTGCCAGCAGCAAAGGGACAGTTACTAGCACAGATACGCAGTATTTT.

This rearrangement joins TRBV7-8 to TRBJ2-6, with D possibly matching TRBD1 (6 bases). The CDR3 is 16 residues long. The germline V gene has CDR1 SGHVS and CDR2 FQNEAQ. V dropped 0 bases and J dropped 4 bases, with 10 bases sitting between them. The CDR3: CASSLAVGAGANVLTF. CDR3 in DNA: TGTGCCAGCAGCTTAGCGGTGGGGGCCGGGGCCAACGTCCTGACTTTC.

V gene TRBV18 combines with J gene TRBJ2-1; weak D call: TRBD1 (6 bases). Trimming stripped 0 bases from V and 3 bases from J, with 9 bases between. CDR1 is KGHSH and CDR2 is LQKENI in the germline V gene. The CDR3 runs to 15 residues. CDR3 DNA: TGTGCCAGCTCACCACCGGGGGCGGACTACAATGAGCAGTTCTTC. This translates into CASSPPGADYNEQFF. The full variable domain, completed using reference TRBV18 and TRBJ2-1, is NAGVMQNPRHLVRRRGQEARLRCSPMKGHSHVYWYRQLPEEGLKFMVYLQKENIIDESGMPKERFSAEFPKEGPSILRIQQVVRGDSAAYFCASSPPGADYNEQFFGPGTRLTVL.

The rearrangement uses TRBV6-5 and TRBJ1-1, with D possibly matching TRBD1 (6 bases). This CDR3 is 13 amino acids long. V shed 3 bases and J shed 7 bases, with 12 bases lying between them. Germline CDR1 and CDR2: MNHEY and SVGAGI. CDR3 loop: CASSYGAGVEAFF. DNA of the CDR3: TGTGCCAGCAGTTATGGGGCAGGGGTTGAAGCTTTCTTT.

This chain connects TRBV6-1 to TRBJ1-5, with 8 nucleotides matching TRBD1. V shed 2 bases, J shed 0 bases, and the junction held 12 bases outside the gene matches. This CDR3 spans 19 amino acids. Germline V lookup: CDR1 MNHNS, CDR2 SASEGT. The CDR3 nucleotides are TGTGCCAGCAGTGAACGAAGGGGACAGGAGATTTATAGCAATCAGCCCCAGCATTTT. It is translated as CASSERRGQEIYSNQPQHF.

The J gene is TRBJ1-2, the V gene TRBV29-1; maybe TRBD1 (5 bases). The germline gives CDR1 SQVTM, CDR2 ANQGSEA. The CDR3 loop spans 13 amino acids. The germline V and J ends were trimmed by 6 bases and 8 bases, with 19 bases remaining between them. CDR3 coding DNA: TGCAGCGTGGCGGTACAAGGGGCGCGGGGCTACACCTTC. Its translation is CSVAVQGARGYTF.

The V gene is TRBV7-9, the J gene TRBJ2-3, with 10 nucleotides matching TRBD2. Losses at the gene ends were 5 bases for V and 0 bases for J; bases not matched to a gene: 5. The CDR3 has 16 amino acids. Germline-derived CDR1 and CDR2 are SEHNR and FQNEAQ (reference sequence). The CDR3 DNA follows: TGTGCCAGCAGCACGTTAGCGGGGGGTAGCACAGATACGCAGTATTTT. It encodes CASSTLAGGSTDTQYF.

CDR3 DNA: TGTGCCAGTTCTTTGACAGAGAACATGAACACTGAAGCTTTCTTT. Translation gives CASSLTENMNTEAFF. The rearrangement joins TRBV11-3 to TRBJ1-1; weak D call: TRBD1 (5 bases). The germline V and J ends were trimmed by 9 bases and 0 bases, with 17 bases remaining between them. This CDR3 comprises 15 residues. Germline V lookup: CDR1 SGHNT, CDR2 YENEEA.

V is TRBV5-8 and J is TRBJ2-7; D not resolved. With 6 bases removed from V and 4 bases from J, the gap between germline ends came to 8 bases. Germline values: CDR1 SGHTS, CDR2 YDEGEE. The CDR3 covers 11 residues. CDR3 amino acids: CASTMRYEQYF. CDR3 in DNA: TGTGCCAGCACCATGAGGTACGAGCAGTACTTC.

CDR3 protein: CASSVHRDRGLLNTGELFF. In DNA, the CDR3 is TGCGCCAGCAGCGTCCACCGGGATCGGGGTCTCTTGAACACCGGGGAGCTGTTTTTT. The rearrangement uses TRBV5-1 and TRBJ2-2; tentative D call: TRBD2 (5 bases). The CDR3 extends over 19 amino acids. Germline V gene data show CDR1 as SGHRS and CDR2 as YFSETQ. V was trimmed by 4 bases and J by 1 base, leaving 23 bases between them.

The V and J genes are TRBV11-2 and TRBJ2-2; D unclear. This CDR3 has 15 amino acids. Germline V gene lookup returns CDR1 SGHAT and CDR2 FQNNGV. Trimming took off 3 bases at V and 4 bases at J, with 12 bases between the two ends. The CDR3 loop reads CASSFRRFGTGELFF. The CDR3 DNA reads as TGTGCCAGCAGCTTTCGCAGGTTCGGCACCGGGGAGCTGTTTTTT.